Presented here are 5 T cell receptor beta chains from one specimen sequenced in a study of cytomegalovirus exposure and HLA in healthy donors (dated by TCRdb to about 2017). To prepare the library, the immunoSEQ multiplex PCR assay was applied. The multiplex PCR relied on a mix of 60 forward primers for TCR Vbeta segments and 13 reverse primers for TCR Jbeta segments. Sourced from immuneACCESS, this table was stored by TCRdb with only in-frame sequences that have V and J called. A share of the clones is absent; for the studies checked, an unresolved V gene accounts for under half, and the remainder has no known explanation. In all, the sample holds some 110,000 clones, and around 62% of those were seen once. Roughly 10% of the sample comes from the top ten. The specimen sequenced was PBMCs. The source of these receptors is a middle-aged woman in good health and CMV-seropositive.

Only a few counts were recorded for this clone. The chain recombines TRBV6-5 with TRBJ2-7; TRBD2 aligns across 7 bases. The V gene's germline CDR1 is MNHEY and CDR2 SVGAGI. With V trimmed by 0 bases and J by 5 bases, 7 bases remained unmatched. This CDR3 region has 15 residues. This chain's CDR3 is CASSYSLAGANEQYF. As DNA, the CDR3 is TGTGCCAGCAGTTACTCACTCGCGGGAGCCAACGAGCAGTACTTC.

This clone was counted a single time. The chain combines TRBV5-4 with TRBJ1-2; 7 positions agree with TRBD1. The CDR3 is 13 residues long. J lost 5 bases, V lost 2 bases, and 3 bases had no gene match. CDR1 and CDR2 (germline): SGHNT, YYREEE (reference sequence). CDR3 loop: CASSFEQGYGYTF. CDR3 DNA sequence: TGTGCCAGCAGCTTTGAACAGGGGTATGGCTACACCTTC.

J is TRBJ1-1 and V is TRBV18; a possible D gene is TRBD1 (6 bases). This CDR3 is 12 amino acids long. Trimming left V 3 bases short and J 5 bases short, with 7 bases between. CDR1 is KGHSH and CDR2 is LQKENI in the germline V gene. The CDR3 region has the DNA TGTGCCAGCTCACCCCAGGGGACTGAAGCTTTCTTT. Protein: CASSPQGTEAFF.

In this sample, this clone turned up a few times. Here the CDR3 DNA reads TGTGCCAGCAAGGATGACGGAGCTAATGAAAAACTGTTTTTT. Amino acids: CASKDDGANEKLFF. The genes are TRBV2 and TRBJ1-4; no clear D gene. The CDR3 runs 14 residues. Germline V gene data show CDR1 as SNHLY and CDR2 as FYNNEI. V lost 7 bases, J lost 3 bases, and 12 bases lay in between.

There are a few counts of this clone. Here the CDR3 reads CASSSTWTGEPDTQYF. The CDR3 DNA follows: TGTGCCAGCAGCTCCACCTGGACAGGGGAGCCAGATACGCAGTATTTT. The J gene is TRBJ2-3, the V gene TRBV5-5; TRBD1 matches 9 bases. V lost 3 bases, J lost 4 bases, and 9 bases stayed unmatched. In germline, CDR1 is SGHKS, CDR2 YYEKEE (reference sequence). CDR3 length: 16 amino acids.